This T cell receptor beta chain was captured by sequencing in a study of blood T cell repertoires in COVID-19 (dated by TCRdb to about 2020). About the full investigation: The collaborator samples originated in the United States, Italy and Spain and spanned the acute and convalescent phases of COVID-19. The prospective study material was composed of cDNA or gDNA derived from T cells, B-cell-depleted T cells, or PBMCs. Subjects who had been exposed to COVID-19, were actively infected with it, or had recovered from it provided the deeply sampled blood TCRbeta repertoires that made up the dataset. A freely available public database, intended as a resource for researchers studying the immune response to SARS-CoV-2, is where the repertoires were released. The samples were drawn from the first 160 participants of the ongoing ImmuneRACE study and from under 1,500 subjects provided by 6 global collaborators. Sample metadata almost always included a de-identified subject ID, COVID-19 status, age in years and sex. Where available, HLA class I and class II types were taken from metadata supplied by the sample provider and were not determined by assay-based typing.

Study-level results and caveats: The amount of clinical and demographic metadata varied by source and participant and was provided uncurated.

According to the germline V gene (reference sequence), CDR1 reads LGHDT and CDR2 reads YNNKEL. The cysteine opens and the phenylalanine closes a CDR3 of 17 amino acids. Only CDR3 DNA remains: 51 bases, in frame from the first base. V is pared back by 1 base and J by 7 bases, with 20 bases lying between the germline termini. TCRbeta CDR3 regions were amplified from genomic DNA by means of the immunoSEQ Assay, a bias-controlled multiplex PCR. Per the authors' processing: The number of nucleated cells in each sample was estimated from the amplification of reference gene primers within the assay. Sequence reads were collapsed and filtered to measure the absolute abundance of every unique TCRbeta CDR3 rearrangement. Productive Simpson clonality was computed per sample as the square root of Simpson's diversity index over productive rearrangements. TCRdb obtained this table from immuneACCESS and retained in-frame rearrangements with V and J assigned. These tables miss some clones; where compared with another copy, unresolved V genes account for less than half of the shortfall, and the remainder is unexplained. V and J calls and clone size are as listed in that table; D and trimming were resolved from the DNA. Here the sample has a few hundred thousand clones; 75% to 90% occur a single time. The top ten constitute 8.2% of the sample.

Comment on this clone: Its target antigen remains unknown. No quality values exist for individual bases; no much larger clone is one base distant.

One collaborating source in Seattle enrolled patients while the patients were actively infected and followed the patients over time throughout the course of disease. Whole blood was collected in K2EDTA tubes by collaborating institutions according to the institutions' own protocols. For TCRbeta analysis, collaborators shipped samples as frozen whole blood, isolated PBMCs, or DNA extracted from either of those sample types. Rearrangement joined TRBV3-1 (or the pseudogene TRBV3-2) to TRBJ2-1, with a weak D call of TRBD2 (5 bases match). The receptor comes from a woman older than 75 with COVID-19, enrolled during active disease. The sample consisted of peripheral blood. CDR3 reads: CASSQAGPGLTNNEQFF. The nucleotide sequence is TGTGCCAGCAGCCAAGCAGGCCCGGGGTTGACGAATAATGAGCAGTTCTTC.